This TCR beta chain derives from a study of cytomegalovirus exposure and HLA in healthy donors. Whole-study results and caveats: Associated with cytomegalovirus, according to the listing, were about 160 TCR beta chains.

In the PCR, 60 Vbeta and 13 Jbeta primers were used. Clones were read by immunoSEQ multiplex PCR, and TCRdb kept only the in-frame ones, dropping some. The sample features under 35,000 clones, with roughly 0.7% in its top ten. Points on this clone: The antigen remains undetermined.

Germline CDR1 SGDLS, CDR2 YYNGEE. The V segment lost 3 bases and the J segment 5 bases; nucleotides outside the gene matches: 7. The CDR3 extends over 14 amino acids. The sample consisted of PBMCs. This sequence originates from a young man in good health and CMV-seronegative. The chain combines TRBV9 with TRBJ2-5; 7 nucleotides line up with TRBD1. The CDR3 reads CASSAWDSRETQYF. The CDR3 DNA is TGTGCCAGCAGCGCCTGGGACAGCAGGGAGACCCAGTACTTC.